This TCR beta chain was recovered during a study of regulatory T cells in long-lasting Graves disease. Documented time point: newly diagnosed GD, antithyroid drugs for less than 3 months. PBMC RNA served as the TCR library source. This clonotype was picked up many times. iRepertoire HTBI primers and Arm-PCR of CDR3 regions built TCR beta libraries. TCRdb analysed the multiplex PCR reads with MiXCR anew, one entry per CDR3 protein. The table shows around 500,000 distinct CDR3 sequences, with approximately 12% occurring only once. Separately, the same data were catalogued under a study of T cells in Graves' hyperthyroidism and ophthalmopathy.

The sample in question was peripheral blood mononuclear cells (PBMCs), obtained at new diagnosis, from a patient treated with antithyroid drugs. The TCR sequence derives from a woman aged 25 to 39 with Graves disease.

Written as DNA, the CDR3 is TGTGCCAGCAGTTACGACGGGACTACCATCCCCTACGAGCAGTACTTC. Translating gives CASSYDGTTIPYEQYF. J is TRBJ2-7 and V is TRBV6-2 or TRBV6-3; the match to TRBD2 covers 7 bases. This CDR3 is built from 16 residues. Germline CDR1 is MNHEY and CDR2 is SVGEGT. Trimming took 2 bases from V and 2 from J; bases not matched to a gene: 9.